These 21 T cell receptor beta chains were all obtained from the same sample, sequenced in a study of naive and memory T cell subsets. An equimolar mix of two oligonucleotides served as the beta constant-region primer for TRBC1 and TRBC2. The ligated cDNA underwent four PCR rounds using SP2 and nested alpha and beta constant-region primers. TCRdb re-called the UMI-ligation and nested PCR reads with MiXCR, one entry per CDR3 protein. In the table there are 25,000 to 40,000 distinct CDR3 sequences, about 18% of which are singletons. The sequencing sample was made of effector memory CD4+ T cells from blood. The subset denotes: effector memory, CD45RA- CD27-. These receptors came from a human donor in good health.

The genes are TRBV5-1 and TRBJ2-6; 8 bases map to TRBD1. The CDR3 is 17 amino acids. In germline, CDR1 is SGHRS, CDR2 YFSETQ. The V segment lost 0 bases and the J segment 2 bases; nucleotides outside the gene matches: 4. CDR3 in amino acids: CASSLAVTGAGANVLTF. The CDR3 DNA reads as TGCGCCAGCAGCTTGGCCGTGACAGGGGCTGGGGCCAACGTCCTGACTTTC.

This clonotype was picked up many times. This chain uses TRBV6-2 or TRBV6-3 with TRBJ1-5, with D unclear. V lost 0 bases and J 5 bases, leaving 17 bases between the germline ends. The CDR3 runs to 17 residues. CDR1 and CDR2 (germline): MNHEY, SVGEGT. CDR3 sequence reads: CASSYSMARPRDQPQHF. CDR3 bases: TGTGCCAGCAGTTACTCGATGGCCAGGCCAAGGGATCAGCCCCAGCATTTT.

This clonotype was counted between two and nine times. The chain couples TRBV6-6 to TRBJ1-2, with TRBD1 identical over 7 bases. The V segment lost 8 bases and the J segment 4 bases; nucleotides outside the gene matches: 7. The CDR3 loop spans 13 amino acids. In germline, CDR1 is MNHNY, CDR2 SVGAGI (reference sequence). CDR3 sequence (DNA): TGTGCCAGCCGAGGGACAGTTCTCTATGGCTACACCTTC. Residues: CASRGTVLYGYTF.

The CDR3 region has the DNA TGTGCCAGCAGTTTATCCGGGACACGTAAGAATGAGCAGTTCTTC. Protein product: CASSLSGTRKNEQFF. The chain recombines TRBV27 with TRBJ2-1, with D perhaps TRBD1 (6 bases). Trimming took off 0 bases at V and 7 bases at J, with 13 bases between the two ends. This CDR3 has 15 amino acids. CDR1 is MNHEY, CDR2 SMNVEV, per germline (reference sequence).

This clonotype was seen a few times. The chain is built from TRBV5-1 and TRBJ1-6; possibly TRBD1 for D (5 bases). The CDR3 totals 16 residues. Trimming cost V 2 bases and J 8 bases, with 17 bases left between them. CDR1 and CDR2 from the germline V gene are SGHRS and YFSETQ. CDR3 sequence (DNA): TGCGCCAGCAGCTTAGGGGCCGTCACCCCACATTCACCCCTCCACTTT. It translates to CASSLGAVTPHSPLHF.

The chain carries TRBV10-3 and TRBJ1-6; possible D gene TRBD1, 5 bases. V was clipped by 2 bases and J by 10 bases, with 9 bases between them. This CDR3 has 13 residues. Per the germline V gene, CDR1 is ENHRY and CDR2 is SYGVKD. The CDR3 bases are TGTGCCATCAGTGAGGACGGGGCATCACCCCTCCACTTT. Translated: CAISEDGASPLHF.

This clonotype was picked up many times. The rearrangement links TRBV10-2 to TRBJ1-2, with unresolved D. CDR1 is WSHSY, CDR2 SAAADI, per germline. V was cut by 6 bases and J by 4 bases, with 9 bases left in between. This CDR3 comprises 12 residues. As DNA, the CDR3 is TGCGCCAGCAGCGAGGGTCGCTATGGCTACACCTTC. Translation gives CASSEGRYGYTF.

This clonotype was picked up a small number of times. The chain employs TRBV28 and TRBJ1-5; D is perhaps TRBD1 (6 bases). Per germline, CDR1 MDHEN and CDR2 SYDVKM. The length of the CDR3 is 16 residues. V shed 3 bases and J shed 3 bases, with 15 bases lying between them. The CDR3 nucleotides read TGTGCCAGCAGTTTGTCAGGACAGTCCCTCAATCAGCCCCAGCATTTT. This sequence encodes CASSLSGQSLNQPQHF.

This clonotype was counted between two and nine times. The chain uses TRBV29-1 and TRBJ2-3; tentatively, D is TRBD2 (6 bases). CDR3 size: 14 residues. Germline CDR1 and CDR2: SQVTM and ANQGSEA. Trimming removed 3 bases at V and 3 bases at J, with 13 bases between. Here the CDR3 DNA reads TGCAGCGTTGATAAACGGGCGGGGACAGATACGCAGTATTTT. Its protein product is CSVDKRAGTDTQYF.

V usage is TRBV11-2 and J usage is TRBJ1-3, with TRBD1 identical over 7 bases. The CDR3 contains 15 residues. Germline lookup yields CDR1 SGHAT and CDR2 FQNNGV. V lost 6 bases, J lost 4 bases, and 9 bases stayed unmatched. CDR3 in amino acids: CASRETGTLGNTIYF. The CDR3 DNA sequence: TGTGCCAGCAGGGAGACAGGGACTCTCGGAAACACCATATATTTT.

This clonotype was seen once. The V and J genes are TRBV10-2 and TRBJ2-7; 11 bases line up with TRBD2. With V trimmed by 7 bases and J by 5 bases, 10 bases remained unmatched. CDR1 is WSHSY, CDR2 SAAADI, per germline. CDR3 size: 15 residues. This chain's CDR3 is CASIEPASGRHEQYF. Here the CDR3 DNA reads TGCGCCAGCATTGAACCCGCTAGCGGGAGGCACGAGCAGTACTTC.

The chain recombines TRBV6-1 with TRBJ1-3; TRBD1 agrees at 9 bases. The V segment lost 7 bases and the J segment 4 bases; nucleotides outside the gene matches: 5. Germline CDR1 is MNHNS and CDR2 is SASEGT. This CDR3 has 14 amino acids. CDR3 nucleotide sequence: TGTGCCAGCATGGGGACAGGGACGGGAAACACCATATATTTT. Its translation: CASMGTGTGNTIYF.

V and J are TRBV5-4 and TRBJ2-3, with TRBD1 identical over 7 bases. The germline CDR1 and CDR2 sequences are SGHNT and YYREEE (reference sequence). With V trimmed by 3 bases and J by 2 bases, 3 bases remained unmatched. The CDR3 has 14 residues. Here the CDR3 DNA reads TGTGCCAGCAGCTCGGGACAGACCACAGATACGCAGTATTTT. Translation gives CASSSGQTTDTQYF.

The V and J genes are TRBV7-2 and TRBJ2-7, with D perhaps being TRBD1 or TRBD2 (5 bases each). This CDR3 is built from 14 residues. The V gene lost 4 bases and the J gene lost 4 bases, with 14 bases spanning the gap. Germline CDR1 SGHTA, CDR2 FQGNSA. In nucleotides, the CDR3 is TGTGCCAGCAGCTCCCAATTTGGGGGATACGAGCAGTACTTC. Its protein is CASSSQFGGYEQYF.

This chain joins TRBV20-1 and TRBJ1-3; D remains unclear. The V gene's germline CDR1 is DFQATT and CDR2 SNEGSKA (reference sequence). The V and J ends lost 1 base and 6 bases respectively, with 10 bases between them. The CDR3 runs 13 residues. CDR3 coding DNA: TGCAGTGCTAGAGCAATCGGGTTAAACACCATATATTTT. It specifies CSARAIGLNTIYF.

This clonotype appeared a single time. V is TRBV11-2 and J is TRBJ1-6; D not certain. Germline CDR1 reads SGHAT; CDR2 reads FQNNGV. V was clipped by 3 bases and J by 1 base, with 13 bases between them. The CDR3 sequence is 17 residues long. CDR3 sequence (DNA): TGTGCCAGCAGCTTTCGTGGGCCCTGGTCCTATAATTCACCCCTCCACTTT. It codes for CASSFRGPWSYNSPLHF.

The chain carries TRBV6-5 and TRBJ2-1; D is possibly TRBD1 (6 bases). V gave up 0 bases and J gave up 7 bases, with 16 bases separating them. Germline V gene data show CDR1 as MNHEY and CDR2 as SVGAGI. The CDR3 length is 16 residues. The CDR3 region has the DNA TGTGCCAGCAGTTACTCCGCAGTACGAGGGGGTAATGAGCAGTTCTTC. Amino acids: CASSYSAVRGGNEQFF.

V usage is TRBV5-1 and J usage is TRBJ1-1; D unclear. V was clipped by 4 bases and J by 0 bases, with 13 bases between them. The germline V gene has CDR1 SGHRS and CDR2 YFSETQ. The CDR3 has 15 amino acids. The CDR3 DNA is TGCGCCAGCAGCCCCCAATCCGGTATGAACACTGAAGCTTTCTTT. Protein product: CASSPQSGMNTEAFF.

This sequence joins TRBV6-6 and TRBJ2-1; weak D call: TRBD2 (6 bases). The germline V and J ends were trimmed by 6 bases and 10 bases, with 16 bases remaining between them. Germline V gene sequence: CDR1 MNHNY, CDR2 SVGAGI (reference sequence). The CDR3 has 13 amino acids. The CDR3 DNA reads TGTGCCAGCAGATCCTGGGACTTCGGGGAGCAGTTCTTC. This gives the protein CASRSWDFGEQFF.

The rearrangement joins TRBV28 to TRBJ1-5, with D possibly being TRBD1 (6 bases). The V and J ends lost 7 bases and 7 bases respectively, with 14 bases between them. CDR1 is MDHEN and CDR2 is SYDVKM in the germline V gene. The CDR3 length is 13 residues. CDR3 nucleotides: TGTGCCAGCAAGGCAGGGGTGCAGCAGCCCCAGCATTTT. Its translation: CASKAGVQQPQHF.

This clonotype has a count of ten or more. The CDR3 spells CASSSSVLGQSTGANVLTF. In nucleotides, the CDR3 is TGTGCCAGCAGCTCGAGTGTATTGGGACAGAGCACTGGGGCCAACGTCCTGACTTTC. The chain couples TRBV7-6 to TRBJ2-6, with 7 nucleotides matching TRBD1. The germline V gene has CDR1 SGHVS and CDR2 FNYEAQ. The CDR3 sequence is 19 residues long. The J segment lost 2 bases and the V segment lost 4 bases, leaving 14 bases of the junction unmatched.